This entry lists 11 T cell receptor beta chains sequenced from one sample in a study of OX40 agonist ivuxolimab in advanced cancers. Generated by immunoSEQ multiplex PCR, the TCRdb table keeps only in-frame clones and is missing some. The sample shows 45,000 or so clones, 80% of them seen only once. The specimen comprised CD4+ or CD8+ T cells sorted from blood, sampled in a trial of the OX40 agonist ivuxolimab. The receptors stem from an adult with an advanced solid tumor such as melanoma, head and neck, liver or kidney cancer.

The chain joins TRBV7-7 to TRBJ2-3, with unresolved D. Germline loops: CDR1 SSHAT, CDR2 FNYEAQ (reference sequence). This CDR3 region has 15 residues. V lost 3 bases and J 5 bases, leaving 15 bases between the germline ends. The CDR3: CASSLGLGEEDTQYF. As DNA, the CDR3 is TGTGCCAGCAGCTTGGGCCTGGGTGAAGAAGATACGCAGTATTTT.

The chain carries TRBV11-2 and TRBJ1-2; D unresolved. Germline assignment: CDR1 SGHAT and CDR2 FQNNGV. The CDR3 contains 12 residues. V dropped 4 bases and J dropped 14 bases, with 17 bases sitting between them. CDR3 nucleotide sequence: TGTGCCAGCAGCTCGCGGGTAACTCGGGGAACCTTC. Protein sequence: CASSSRVTRGTF.

In nucleotides, the CDR3 is TGTGCCAGCAGTGACCTAGCGGGAGGGCCAGGTACGCAGTATTTT. Amino acid sequence: CASSDLAGGPGTQYF. The genes are TRBV2 and TRBJ2-3; 12 bases are shared with TRBD2. J gave up 8 bases and V 3 bases, and 6 bases lay outside the gene matches. Germline V lookup: CDR1 SNHLY, CDR2 FYNNEI. CDR3 length: 15 residues.

The J gene is TRBJ2-7, the V gene TRBV7-9; 10 bases match TRBD2. The germline V gene has CDR1 SEHNR and CDR2 FQNEAQ (reference sequence). With 7 bases clipped from V and 6 bases from J, the junction kept 18 bases outside the gene matches. The CDR3 extends over 17 amino acids. The CDR3 bases are TGTGCCAGCACCCCCTCAAGCGGGAGGGCCGTCATAACCGAGCAGTACTTC. This sequence encodes CASTPSSGRAVITEQYF.

This chain joins TRBV5-6 and TRBJ2-5, with 10 nucleotides matching TRBD2. With V trimmed by 5 bases and J by 11 bases, 15 bases remained unmatched. The length of the CDR3 is 15 residues. In germline, CDR1 is SGHDT, CDR2 YYEEEE. The CDR3 sequence: CASSLVGLAFEEQYF. The CDR3 DNA is TGTGCCAGCAGTTTAGTGGGACTAGCGTTTGAAGAACAGTACTTC.

The count of this clone is one. The rearrangement uses TRBV11-2 and TRBJ2-5, with D possibly being TRBD1 or TRBD2 (6 bases each). The V and J ends lost 3 bases and 1 base respectively, with 21 bases between them. CDR3 length: 18 residues. In germline, CDR1 is SGHAT, CDR2 FQNNGV. CDR3 region: CASSFFNTRGAIQETQYF. The CDR3 DNA follows: TGTGCCAGCAGCTTTTTTAATACTAGGGGGGCCATCCAAGAGACCCAGTACTTC. The full variable domain, rest sourced from reference TRBV11-2 and TRBJ2-5, is EAGVAQSPRYKIIEKRQSVAFWCNPISGHATLYWYQQILGQGPKLLIQFQNNGVVDDSQLPKDRFSAERLKGVDSTLKIQPAKLEDSAVYLCASSFFNTRGAIQETQYFGPGTRLLVL.

J is TRBJ1-5 and V is TRBV4-2; no definite D call. V was cut by 6 bases and J by 2 bases, with 14 bases left in between. The germline gives CDR1 LGHNA, CDR2 YNFKEQ. This CDR3 region has 15 residues. The DNA for the CDR3 is TGTGCCAGCAGTCGACTCCTGCGGGGCAATCAGCCCCAGCATTTT. Its translation is CASSRLLRGNQPQHF.

This clone was found once. The chain carries TRBV11-2 and TRBJ2-3, with a tentative D call TRBD2 (5 bases). CDR3 length: 15 residues. Germline loops: CDR1 SGHAT, CDR2 FQNNGV. The germline V and J ends were trimmed by 2 bases and 0 bases, with 9 bases remaining between them. CDR3 sequence (DNA): TGTGCCAGCAGCTTATATAGCGACAGCACAGATACGCAGTATTTT. Residues: CASSLYSDSTDTQYF.

The chain recombines TRBV2 with TRBJ2-7; possible D gene TRBD1, 6 bases. Germline V gives CDR1 SNHLY, CDR2 FYNNEI. Trimming took 7 bases from V and 1 from J, leaving 8 bases between them. The CDR3 has 12 residues. The CDR3 nucleotides are TGTGCCAGCAACAGGGAGTCCTACGAGCAGTACTTC. Its protein is CASNRESYEQYF.

By sample fraction, this clone is medium-sized. The gene calls are TRBV28 and TRBJ2-7, with D perhaps matching TRBD1 (5 bases). Germline-derived CDR1 and CDR2 are MDHEN and SYDVKM. Trimming removed 8 bases from V and 2 bases from J, with 10 bases in between. The CDR3 covers 12 residues. The CDR3 spells CASVSGTYEQYF. The CDR3 DNA reads as TGTGCCAGCGTATCAGGGACCTACGAGCAGTACTTC.

This clone occurred a few times. V is TRBV7-9 and J is TRBJ2-5; a weak D match, TRBD2 (6 bases). Germline V gene lookup returns CDR1 SEHNR and CDR2 FQNEAQ (reference sequence). With 7 bases removed from V and 4 bases from J, the gap between germline ends came to 10 bases. The CDR3 consists of 12 residues. In DNA form, the CDR3 reads TGTGCCAGCATCAGAGCGGGAGAGACCCAGTACTTC. Residues: CASIRAGETQYF.